What follows describes a single T cell receptor beta chain. Its specificity is unknown. This specimen comes from a study of cytomegalovirus exposure and HLA in healthy donors. General study results and limits: Associated with cytomegalovirus, according to the listing, were some 150 TCR beta chains.

V dropped 5 bases and J dropped 0 bases, with 6 bases sitting between them. This CDR3 comprises 12 residues. The PCR had 60 Vbeta and 13 Jbeta primers. Data came from immunoSEQ multiplex PCR; TCRdb stores just in-frame clones and leaves some out. The table records more than 140,000 clones, 60% to 80% of them present only once. This receptor was identified in a male donor in good health and CMV-seronegative. The chain employs TRBV5-3 and TRBJ2-7; no definite D call. TRBV5-3 is identified as an open reading frame with a role that is uncertain. Sample: PBMCs. Written as DNA, the CDR3 is TGTGCCAGAAGACTTGACTCCTACGAGCAGTACTTC. This translates into CARRLDSYEQYF.